A single sample gave rise to the 17 T cell receptor beta chains below, sequenced in a study of graft-versus-host responses after intestinal transplantation (dated by TCRdb to the early 2020s). The library relied on the immunoSEQ multiplex PCR assay. Held by TCRdb, this immuneACCESS table contains in-frame sequences only and omits some clones. Under half of the omission traces to an unresolved V gene where checked; the cause of the rest is unknown. This sample gives 20,000 or so clones in total; around nine tenths of them show up just once. Around 50% of the sample is taken by the ten largest. The sample in question was bone marrow, obtained approximately 19 weeks after transplant. Receptor source: a human patient who received an intestinal transplant, so some T cells may come from the graft donor.

The genes are TRBV13 and TRBJ2-7, with D perhaps being TRBD1 or TRBD2 (5 bases each). V was trimmed by 8 bases and J by 9 bases, leaving 26 bases between them. Germline CDR1 PRHDT, CDR2 FYEKMQ (reference sequence). This CDR3 spans 15 amino acids. CDR3 coding DNA: TGTGCCAGCGGGTCTTGGGACGGACTCCTACAATCGCAGTACTTC. It codes for CASGSWDGLLQSQYF.

A few counts support this clone. This chain joins TRBV11-3 and TRBJ2-7, with 11 bases identical to TRBD2. V was clipped by 4 bases and J by 2 bases; unmatched bases: 10. The length of the CDR3 is 17 residues. Germline V gene data show CDR1 as SGHNT and CDR2 as YENEEA. Here the CDR3 reads CASSSPEVAGGTYEQYF. For the CDR3, the DNA is TGTGCCAGCAGCTCCCCCGAGGTAGCGGGAGGGACCTACGAGCAGTACTTC.

This clone has a single count. The rearrangement uses TRBV6-5 and TRBJ1-2, with TRBD1 matching 7 bases. The trim removed 7 bases at V and 7 bases at J, leaving 12 bases unmatched. CDR3 length equals 14 residues. Germline V lookup: CDR1 MNHEY, CDR2 SVGAGI. CDR3 residues: CASTNRGPGVGYTF. CDR3 bases: TGTGCCAGCACCAACAGGGGTCCAGGGGTTGGCTACACCTTC.

The chain employs TRBV27 and TRBJ2-7; the match to TRBD1 covers 10 bases. This CDR3 comprises 16 residues. Germline CDR1 reads MNHEY; CDR2 reads SMNVEV (reference sequence). With 1 base clipped from V and 4 bases from J, the junction kept 7 bases outside the gene matches. CDR3 coding DNA: TGTGCCAGCAGTTTATTTCGGGGACAGGGGACATACGAGCAGTACTTC. The encoded protein is CASSLFRGQGTYEQYF.

Concerning this clone: At one boundary the junction diverges from the germline segment, which might be a read error. This rearrangement joins TRBV7-7 to TRBJ2-2; possible D gene TRBD2, 5 bases. Germline assignment: CDR1 SSHAT and CDR2 FNYEAQ (reference sequence). This CDR3 has 17 residues. In nucleotides, the CDR3 is TGTGCTAGCAGCCCGGGGAGTGATATGACGAACACCGGGGAGCTGTTTTTT. This encodes CASSPGSDMTNTGELFF. Full variable domain (missing parts from reference TRBV7-7 and TRBJ2-2): GAGVSQSPRYKVTKRGQDVTLRCDPISSHATLYWYQQALGQGPEFLTYFNYEAQPDKSGLPSDRFSAERPEGSISTLTIQRTEQRDSAMYRCASSPGSDMTNTGELFFGEGSRLTVL.

The chain combines TRBV29-1 with TRBJ2-2; the D call may be TRBD1 or TRBD2 (5 bases each). Trimming shortened V by 3 bases and J by 4 bases, and 6 bases separated the two germline ends. Germline-derived CDR1 and CDR2 are SQVTM and ANQGSEA. This CDR3 is built from 12 residues. CDR3 sequence reads: CSVERGTGELFF. The CDR3 region has the DNA TGCAGCGTTGAGAGGGGCACCGGGGAGCTGTTTTTT.

This clone was counted a single time. This chain uses TRBV6-1 with TRBJ1-2; D remains unclear. The ends were cut back, 6 bases at V and 1 base at J, with 12 bases in the middle. The germline V gene has CDR1 MNHNS and CDR2 SASEGT. This CDR3 region has 14 residues. The DNA for the CDR3 is TGTGCCAGCAGATCCCCGAACGATAACTATGGCTACACCTTC. Amino acid sequence: CASRSPNDNYGYTF.

The J gene is TRBJ2-3, the V gene TRBV5-6, with TRBD1 matching over 9 bases. After removal of 3 bases from V and 1 base from J, the junction contained 3 bases not matched to a gene. This CDR3 has 15 amino acids. The germline CDR1 and CDR2 sequences are SGHDT and YYEEEE. The CDR3 reads CASSSTGGGTDTQYF. The CDR3 region has the DNA TGTGCCAGCAGCTCGACAGGGGGTGGCACAGATACGCAGTATTTT.

V is TRBV7-8 and J is TRBJ1-2; TRBD1 matches 11 bases. The V and J ends lost 6 bases and 4 bases, in that order; junction bases with no gene match: 10. The CDR3 runs to 16 residues. In germline, CDR1 is SGHVS, CDR2 FQNEAQ. The CDR3 region is CASSPIQGTGGYGYTF. CDR3 nucleotides: TGTGCCAGCAGTCCAATACAGGGGACAGGGGGCTATGGCTACACCTTC.

This clone was recorded at least ten times. This rearrangement joins TRBV6-5 to TRBJ2-1; TRBD2 matches 9 bases. V dropped 8 bases and J dropped 4; count of bases not matched to a gene: 9. The CDR3 totals 15 residues. Germline V gene data show CDR1 as MNHEY and CDR2 as SVGAGI. CDR3 DNA: TGTGCCAGCCGAGACGGGGCGGGAGGGTACAATGAGCAGTTCTTC. It codes for CASRDGAGGYNEQFF.

The CDR3 region has the DNA TGTGCCAGCAGTTACGGGTACCAAGAGACCCAGTACTTC. Protein sequence: CASSYGYQETQYF. This chain connects TRBV6-5 to TRBJ2-5, with D uncertain. Germline V gives CDR1 MNHEY, CDR2 SVGAGI. The CDR3 contains 13 residues. The germline V and J ends were trimmed by 2 bases and 0 bases, with 4 bases remaining between them.

A few counts support this clone. The V and J genes are TRBV11-2 and TRBJ1-4; TRBD1 might be the D (6 bases). CDR3 length: 15 amino acids. V lost 5 bases to trimming and J lost 8 bases, with 18 bases between them. Per the germline V gene, CDR1 is SGHAT and CDR2 is FQNNGV. CDR3 coding DNA: TGTGCCAGCAGCCCGTGGCCAGGGGAAAGGGAAAAACTGTTTTTT. The encoded protein is CASSPWPGEREKLFF.

A note on this clone: One end of the junction varies from germline; a read error may be responsible. The V and J genes are TRBV28 and TRBJ1-2; TRBD1 aligns across 7 bases. This CDR3 is 13 amino acids long. The germline CDR1 and CDR2 sequences are MDHEN and SYDVKM. The CDR3 reads CASSPIPGTAWFF. CDR3 in DNA: TGTGCCAGCAGTCCCATACCCGGGACAGCCTGGTTTTTC.

V usage is TRBV19 and J usage is TRBJ1-1; the D is unclear. The V end lost 5 bases, the J end lost 2 bases, and 6 bases lay between the germline ends. The CDR3 is 12 residues long. Per germline, CDR1 LNHDA and CDR2 SQIVND (reference sequence). CDR3 residues: CASSQVNTEAFF. CDR3 sequence (DNA): TGTGCCAGTAGTCAGGTTAACACTGAAGCTTTCTTT.

This clone showed up just a few times. The chain has TRBV6-5 and TRBJ1-4; D not resolved. The CDR3 length is 13 residues. Trimming took off 0 bases at V and 3 bases at J, with 2 bases between the two ends. In germline, CDR1 is MNHEY, CDR2 SVGAGI. The CDR3 DNA follows: TGTGCCAGCAGTTACTCAGCTAATGAAAAACTGTTTTTT. Its protein is CASSYSANEKLFF.

The chain has TRBV6-5 and TRBJ2-3, with TRBD1 matching over 9 bases. CDR3 length: 15 residues. V shed 7 bases and J 4 bases; nucleotides not matched to a gene: 9. Germline loops: CDR1 MNHEY, CDR2 SVGAGI. CDR3 coding DNA: TGTGCCAGCATTCTACAGGGGGCGGACTCAGATACGCAGTATTTT. As protein: CASILQGADSDTQYF.

The chain links TRBV7-9 to TRBJ2-1; TRBD2 might be the D (5 bases). Trimming took off 5 bases at V and 4 bases at J, with 12 bases between the two ends. The CDR3 is made up of 14 amino acids. Per the germline V gene, CDR1 is SEHNR and CDR2 is FQNEAQ (reference sequence). The CDR3 loop is CASSAGIIYNEQFF. The DNA for the CDR3 is TGTGCCAGCAGCGCCGGGATTATATACAATGAGCAGTTCTTC.